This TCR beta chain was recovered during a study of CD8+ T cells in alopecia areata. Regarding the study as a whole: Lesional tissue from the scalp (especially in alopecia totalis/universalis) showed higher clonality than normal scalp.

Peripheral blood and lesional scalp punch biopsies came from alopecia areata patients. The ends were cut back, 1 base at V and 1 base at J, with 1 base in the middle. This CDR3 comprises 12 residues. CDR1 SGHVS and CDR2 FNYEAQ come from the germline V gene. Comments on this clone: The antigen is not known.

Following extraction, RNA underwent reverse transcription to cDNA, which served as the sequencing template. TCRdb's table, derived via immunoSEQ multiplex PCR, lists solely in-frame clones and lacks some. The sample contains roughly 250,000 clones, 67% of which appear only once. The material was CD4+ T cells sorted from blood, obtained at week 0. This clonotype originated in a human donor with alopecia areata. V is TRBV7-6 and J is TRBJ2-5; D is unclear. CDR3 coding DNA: TGTGCCAGCAGCTTAGGCCAAGAGACCCAGTACTTC. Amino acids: CASSLGQETQYF.